In its sample, the clone carrying this TCR beta chain was seen a few times. Its antigen remains unknown. This specimen belongs to a study of T cells after yellow fever vaccination. Study results and limitations: Most clones from primary vaccination resurfaced after the booster (approximately 97% CD4, 88% CD8).

TCRdb redid the calling of the 5' RACE reads with MiXCR, one entry per CDR3 protein. Among about 340,000 distinct CDR3 sequences, around 12% were seen once, and the ten largest hold approximately 3.4%. V dropped 8 bases and J dropped 7; count of bases not matched to a gene: 10. CDR1 MNHEY and CDR2 SVGAGI come from the germline V gene. The CDR3 length is 15 residues. This clonotype originated in a man aged 18 to 29 who received the YFV17D yellow fever vaccine. The input for sequencing was CD4+ T cells sorted from PBMCs, taken 15 days after the yellow fever booster vaccination. V is TRBV6-5 and J is TRBJ1-6; 8 bases are a match to TRBD1. The CDR3: CASGRTGSRNSPLHF. DNA for the CDR3: TGTGCCAGCGGGCGGACAGGGTCTAGAAATTCACCCCTCCACTTT.